Listed here are 25 T cell receptor beta chains from one sample, sequenced in a study of OX40 agonist ivuxolimab in advanced cancers. Clones were sequenced by immunoSEQ multiplex PCR, and TCRdb holds only the in-frame ones, with some missing. The sample includes roughly 58,000 clones, about 85% seen only once; the top ten take 0.76%. The starting material was CD4+ or CD8+ T cells sorted from blood, obtained in a trial of the OX40 agonist ivuxolimab. Receptors originate from an adult with an advanced solid tumor such as melanoma, head and neck, liver or kidney cancer.

The chain links TRBV9 to TRBJ2-3; 7 bases match TRBD2. With V trimmed by 3 bases and J by 0 bases, 10 bases remained unmatched. Germline V lookup: CDR1 SGDLS, CDR2 YYNGEE. CDR3 length: 17 residues. This chain's CDR3 is CASSAPISGPSTDTQYF. The CDR3 nucleotides are TGTGCCAGCAGCGCCCCTATTAGCGGGCCTAGCACAGATACGCAGTATTTT.

This chain uses TRBV18 with TRBJ2-1, with D tentatively TRBD1 (8 bases). The V gene lost 3 bases and the J gene lost 7 bases, with 19 bases spanning the gap. The length of the CDR3 is 16 residues. Germline CDR1 reads KGHSH; CDR2 reads LQKENI. The CDR3 bases are TGTGCCAGCTCACCTGGATTATACAGGGGGGGGAATGAGCAGTTCTTC. This translates into CASSPGLYRGGNEQFF. Looking up the rest from reference TRBV18 and TRBJ2-1 gives the full variable domain: NAGVMQNPRHLVRRRGQEARLRCSPMKGHSHVYWYRQLPEEGLKFMVYLQKENIIDESGMPKERFSAEFPKEGPSILRIQQVVRGDSAAYFCASSPGLYRGGNEQFFGPGTRLTVL.

The chain is built from TRBV5-6 and TRBJ1-1; D unresolved. Germline CDR1 SGHDT, CDR2 YYEEEE. This CDR3 region has 16 residues. Trimming cost V 7 bases and J 5 bases, with 24 bases left between them. The CDR3 DNA reads TGTGCCAGCGCAAGTCTCCTCGTACTCCGATCGACTGAAGCTTTCTTT. It encodes CASASLLVLRSTEAFF.

The chain uses TRBV14 and TRBJ1-1; D gene ambiguous. The CDR3 totals 13 residues. Trimming left V 4 bases short and J 0 bases short, with 6 bases between. Germline assignment: CDR1 SGHDN and CDR2 FVKESK. CDR3 bases: TGTGCCAGCAGCCTAAAACTGAACACTGAAGCTTTCTTT. Translation: CASSLKLNTEAFF.

The rearrangement joins TRBV5-1 to TRBJ2-5; unclear D gene. The CDR3 spans 16 residues. The ends were cut back, 0 bases at V and 2 bases at J, with 14 bases in the middle. In germline, CDR1 is SGHRS, CDR2 YFSETQ. The CDR3 nucleotides read TGCGCCAGCAGCTTGGCCTATGGAGTTGGTCAAGAGACCCAGTACTTC. Translated: CASSLAYGVGQETQYF.

V usage is TRBV18 and J usage is TRBJ2-3; D may be TRBD2 (6 bases). The length of the CDR3 is 16 residues. The V gene's germline CDR1 is KGHSH and CDR2 LQKENI. V was clipped by 2 bases and J by 0 bases, with 12 bases between them. The CDR3 DNA reads as TGTGCCAGCTCACCAGGAGAAGGGACTAGCACAGATACGCAGTATTTT. The encoded protein is CASSPGEGTSTDTQYF.

The chain joins TRBV19 to TRBJ2-7; the match to TRBD2 covers 8 bases. V gave up 9 bases and J gave up 5 bases; unmatched junction bases: 9. The CDR3 has 13 residues. The germline CDR1 and CDR2 sequences are LNHDA and SQIVND (reference sequence). CDR3 in amino acids: CASKSGTRNEQYF. The CDR3 DNA follows: TGTGCCAGCAAATCCGGGACTAGGAACGAGCAGTACTTC.

The chain uses TRBV28 and TRBJ1-6, with D maybe TRBD1 (6 bases). This CDR3 has 12 amino acids. Trimming cost V 2 bases and J 12 bases, with 8 bases left between them. Germline V gives CDR1 MDHEN, CDR2 SYDVKM. CDR3 nucleotides: TGTGCCAGCAGTTTAACCAGGGGACCCCTCCACTTT. This codes for CASSLTRGPLHF. The entire variable domain, with the rest obtained from reference TRBV28 and TRBJ1-6, is as follows: DVKVTQSSRYLVKRTGEKVFLECVQDMDHENMFWYRQDPGLGLRLIYFSYDVKMKEKGDIPEGYSVSREKKERFSLILESASTNQTSMYLCASSLTRGPLHFGNGTRLTVT.

The rearrangement joins TRBV4-2 to TRBJ2-5; unclear D gene. CDR1 is LGHNA and CDR2 is YNFKEQ in the germline V gene. CDR3 length: 16 residues. Trimming cost V 0 bases and J 2 bases, with 13 bases left between them. The CDR3 loop reads CASSQDHQHGQETQYF. CDR3 bases: TGTGCCAGCAGCCAAGATCACCAGCACGGACAAGAGACCCAGTACTTC.

This clone has only one observation. V and J are TRBV28 and TRBJ2-7, with D possibly matching TRBD2 (6 bases). V was clipped by 7 bases and J by 7 bases, with 14 bases between them. This CDR3 has 12 amino acids. Germline V gives CDR1 MDHEN, CDR2 SYDVKM. The CDR3 sequence is CASTGGRWEQYF. CDR3 coding DNA: TGTGCCAGCACCGGGGGTCGGTGGGAGCAGTACTTC.

The chain combines TRBV29-1 with TRBJ2-5, with TRBD2 identical over 9 bases. The CDR3 has 15 residues. Germline CDR1 reads SQVTM; CDR2 reads ANQGSEA. After removal of 0 bases from V and 4 bases from J, the junction contained 6 bases not matched to a gene. The CDR3: CSVEEGSGSPETQYF. DNA for the CDR3: TGCAGCGTTGAAGAGGGTAGCGGGAGTCCAGAGACCCAGTACTTC.

The chain joins TRBV7-8 to TRBJ1-2, with 7 bases identical to TRBD1. Germline V gives CDR1 SGHVS, CDR2 FQNEAQ. Trimming at V came to 5 bases and at J to 4 bases, leaving 13 bases not matched to a gene. This CDR3 comprises 16 residues. CDR3 sequence: CASSPFAAGGGYGYTF. CDR3 bases: TGTGCCAGCAGCCCCTTTGCGGCAGGGGGTGGCTATGGCTACACCTTC.

V usage is TRBV7-2 and J usage is TRBJ2-7; either TRBD1 or TRBD2 may fit D (5 bases each). Germline CDR1 is SGHTA and CDR2 is FQGNSA. V was clipped by 5 bases and J by 0 bases, with 14 bases between them. The CDR3 loop spans 15 amino acids. Here the CDR3 reads CASSPGSGISYEQYF. In DNA form, the CDR3 reads TGTGCCAGCAGCCCAGGGAGTGGGATCTCCTACGAGCAGTACTTC.

Only one count was recorded for this clone. The chain is built from TRBV28 and TRBJ2-5; D gene unclear. V was pared by 5 bases and J by 4 bases, with 17 bases between. The CDR3 has 15 residues. Germline V gives CDR1 MDHEN, CDR2 SYDVKM. The CDR3 spells CASSPTVRVVETQYF. The CDR3 DNA sequence: TGTGCCAGCAGTCCCACGGTTAGGGTAGTAGAGACCCAGTACTTC.

This chain uses TRBV2 with TRBJ2-7; the D gene is possibly TRBD1 (6 bases). CDR3 length: 13 amino acids. With 6 bases removed from V and 3 bases from J, the gap between germline ends came to 12 bases. The germline CDR1 and CDR2 sequences are SNHLY and FYNNEI. The CDR3 nucleotides read TGTGCCAGCAGCCGGGACAACAACTACGAGCAGTACTTC. Its protein is CASSRDNNYEQYF.

This clone was seen a single time. V gene TRBV4-1 combines with J gene TRBJ2-3; TRBD1 agrees at 8 bases. The junction had 10 bases not matched to a gene; V was cut back by 1 base and J by 4 bases. The CDR3 sequence is 17 residues long. Germline V gives CDR1 MGHRA, CDR2 YSYEKL. In DNA form, the CDR3 reads TGCGCCAGCAGCCAAGGCCCCGCCCAGGGGGCGGCAGATACGCAGTATTTT. Its protein product is CASSQGPAQGAADTQYF.

The chain couples TRBV7-6 to TRBJ2-1; either TRBD1 or TRBD2 may supply D (5 bases each). This CDR3 has 17 residues. The germline gives CDR1 SGHVS, CDR2 FNYEAQ. V lost 4 bases, J lost 6 bases, and 22 bases lay in between. This CDR3 is CASSYLYGTGQGNEQFF. CDR3 in DNA: TGTGCCAGCAGCTATTTATACGGGACGGGGCAAGGCAATGAGCAGTTCTTC.

This sequence joins TRBV6-5 and TRBJ2-3; a weak D match, TRBD1 (5 bases). The germline gives CDR1 MNHEY, CDR2 SVGAGI. The CDR3 covers 15 residues. V shed 6 bases and J shed 0 bases, with 13 bases lying between them. This CDR3 is CASRQIRVSTDTQYF. The CDR3 coding sequence is TGTGCCAGCAGACAAATCAGGGTTAGCACAGATACGCAGTATTTT.

The chain employs TRBV19 and TRBJ2-3; a weak D match, TRBD2 (5 bases). The CDR3 covers 14 residues. The ends were cut back, 10 bases at V and 1 base at J, with 15 bases in the middle. CDR1 is LNHDA, CDR2 SQIVND, per germline (reference sequence). The CDR3 reads CATKTLSGTDTQYF. CDR3 in DNA: TGTGCCACCAAAACGCTTAGCGGCACAGATACGCAGTATTTT.

J is TRBJ1-3 and V is TRBV7-2, with 9 bases fitting TRBD1. The CDR3 is 15 amino acids. After removal of 5 bases from V and 2 bases from J, the junction contained 4 bases not matched to a gene. Germline CDR1 is SGHTA and CDR2 is FQGNSA. This chain's CDR3 is CASSMDRGPGNTIYF. The CDR3 DNA is TGTGCCAGCAGCATGGACAGGGGTCCTGGAAACACCATATATTTT. The full variable domain, with the rest looked up from reference TRBV7-2 and TRBJ1-3, is GAGVSQSPSNKVTEKGKDVELRCDPISGHTALYWYRQSLGQGLEFLIYFQGNSAPDKSGLPSDRFSAERTGGSVSTLTIQRTQQEDSAVYLCASSMDRGPGNTIYFGEGSWLTVV.

The rearrangement uses TRBV19 and TRBJ2-1; TRBD1 matches 10 bases. The germline V gene encodes CDR1 LNHDA and CDR2 SQIVND (reference sequence). The CDR3 extends over 14 amino acids. V was pared by 5 bases and J by 9 bases, with 7 bases of the junction left unmatched. CDR3 residues: CASSLGTGAGEQFF. CDR3 nucleotides: TGTGCCAGTAGTCTAGGGACAGGGGCTGGTGAGCAGTTCTTC.

This chain links TRBV4-1 with TRBJ2-1; D not certain. This CDR3 region has 17 residues. The germline V gene has CDR1 MGHRA and CDR2 YSYEKL. The V and J ends lost 1 base and 0 bases respectively, with 13 bases between them. The CDR3 spells CASSQGVVYSSYNEQFF. CDR3 DNA sequence: TGCGCCAGCAGCCAAGGGGTTGTCTACAGCTCCTACAATGAGCAGTTCTTC.

The J gene is TRBJ1-3, the V gene TRBV9; maybe TRBD1 (6 bases). This CDR3 region has 14 residues. CDR1 and CDR2 from the germline V gene are SGDLS and YYNGEE. With 3 bases removed from V and 2 bases from J, the gap between germline ends came to 9 bases. This chain's CDR3 is CASSEGVPGNTIYF. The CDR3 coding sequence is TGTGCCAGCAGCGAGGGGGTTCCTGGAAACACCATATATTTT.

V usage is TRBV5-4 and J usage is TRBJ2-5; 7 bases agree with TRBD2. The CDR3 is 14 residues long. J lost 5 bases, V lost 4 bases, and 8 bases had no gene match. Germline V gene lookup returns CDR1 SGHNT and CDR2 YYREEE (reference sequence). CDR3 DNA sequence: TGTGCCAGCAGCCTGGGGTTGCGGGAGGAGACCCAGTACTTC. Amino acids: CASSLGLREETQYF.

This chain uses TRBV30 with TRBJ2-5; TRBD2 is a possible D gene (5 bases). This CDR3 has 12 amino acids. Trimming shortened V by 2 bases and J by 7 bases, and 11 bases separated the two germline ends. Germline CDR1 GTSNPN, CDR2 SVGIG (reference sequence). As DNA, the CDR3 is TGTGCCTGGAGTAGAGGGTTTGGGACCCAGTACTTC. As protein: CAWSRGFGTQYF.